This is a list of T cell receptor beta chains from one sample in a study of shared clonotypes between healthy human individuals. Profiling relied on immunoSEQ multiplex PCR, and the TCRdb table lists in-frame clones only, not all of them. Of approximately 740,000 clones detected, around 74% appear once; the ten largest clones hold approximately 1.7%. The material sequenced was memory CD4+ T cells sorted from blood. These receptors originate from a woman aged 30 to 39 in good health. Both conserved end residues are part of each CDR3. The D gene is left open where the match is weak. Clone size is not always given. Where it is, it says once, few, many or a class for expanded clones.

d_call,clone_size,j_call,v_call,cdr3_aa,cdr3_nt
TRBD2,NA,TRBJ2-3,TRBV10-1,CASSGTSGRSTDTQYF,TGCGCCAGCAGTGGAACTAGCGGGAGAAGCACAGATACGCAGTATTTT
TRBD1,NA,TRBJ2-2,TRBV6-5,CASSGQGATGELFF,TGTGCCAGCAGTGGACAGGGGGCTACCGGGGAGCTGTTTTTT
NA,few,TRBJ2-1,TRBV27,CASSLIRQRGTYNEQFF,TGTGCCAGCAGTTTAATCCGGCAGCGTGGGACCTACAATGAGCAGTTCTTC
TRBD2,many,TRBJ2-1,TRBV28,CASRSGTSGNNEQFF,TGTGCCAGCAGGTCCGGGACTAGCGGGAACAATGAGCAGTTCTTC
TRBD1,NA,TRBJ2-4,TRBV19,CASSRGQGAMNIQYF,TGTGCCAGTAGTAGGGGACAGGGGGCTATGAACATTCAGTACTTC
TRBD1,NA,TRBJ1-1,TRBV28,CASSSPGGSLVRAFF,TGTGCCAGCAGTAGTCCAGGGGGCAGTTTAGTACGAGCTTTCTTT
NA,NA,TRBJ2-6,TRBV27,CASSLISGANVLTF,TGTGCCAGCAGTTTAATATCTGGGGCCAACGTCCTGACTTTC
TRBD2,NA,TRBJ2-1,TRBV4-1,CASSQDSGRAVVNEQFF,TGCGCCAGCAGCCAGGACAGCGGGAGAGCGGTAGTCAATGAGCAGTTCTTC
TRBD2,NA,TRBJ2-4,TRBV5-4,CASSFGTSGTEAKNIQYF,TGTGCCAGCAGCTTCGGGACTAGCGGGACGGAAGCCAAAAACATTCAGTACTTC
NA,NA,TRBJ2-5,TRBV28,CASSLADGVTQETQYF,TGTGCCAGCAGTTTAGCAGACGGTGTTACACAAGAGACCCAGTACTTC
NA,NA,TRBJ1-1,TRBV5-1,CASSFTGPENTEAFF,TGCGCCAGCAGCTTCACGGGGCCCGAGAACACTGAAGCTTTCTTT
TRBD1,few,TRBJ1-3,TRBV28,CASSPPGTDGNTIYF,TGTGCCAGCAGTCCCCCCGGGACAGATGGAAACACCATATATTTT
NA,NA,TRBJ2-2,TRBV6-5,CASSSVINSGELFF,TGTGCCAGCAGTTCCGTAATTAACTCCGGGGAGCTGTTTTTT
NA,once,TRBJ2-1,TRBV5-1,CASSSHRTNEQFF,TGCGCCAGCAGCTCACATAGAACCAATGAGCAGTTCTTC
TRBD1,NA,TRBJ1-1,TRBV7-2,CASRPSLTGTGAFF,TGTGCCAGCAGACCTTCCCTAACCGGGACAGGGGCTTTCTTT
NA,NA,TRBJ2-3,TRBV5-1,CASKGRGGSTDTQYF,TGCGCCAGCAAGGGACGCGGAGGTAGCACAGATACGCAGTATTTT
NA,NA,TRBJ1-2,TRBV30,CAWKSSRKVYTF,TGTGCCTGGAAAAGCTCCCGTAAGGTTTACACCTTC
NA,NA,TRBJ2-3,TRBV11-3,CASGAGTVSTDTQYF,TGTGCCAGCGGCGCCGGGACGGTGAGCACAGATACGCAGTATTTT
NA,NA,TRBJ2-5,TRBV30,CAWRGPGSQETQYF,TGTGCCTGGAGGGGGCCAGGGTCCCAAGAGACCCAGTACTTC
TRBD1,NA,TRBJ2-5,TRBV11-2,CASSYAGQGFETQYF,TGTGCCAGCAGCTACGCGGGACAGGGGTTCGAGACCCAGTACTTC
NA,NA,TRBJ1-1,TRBV13,CASSVRPNTEAFF,TGTGCCAGCAGCGTACGGCCGAACACTGAAGCTTTCTTT
TRBD1,few,TRBJ2-7,TRBV4-1,CASSQAGTGALYEQYF,TGCGCCAGCAGCCAAGCGGGGACAGGGGCACTCTACGAGCAGTACTTC
TRBD2,NA,TRBJ2-1,TRBV7-3,CASSFLAGYNEQFF,TGTGCCAGCAGCTTTTTAGCGGGGTACAATGAGCAGTTCTTC
NA,NA,TRBJ2-5,TRBV6-5,CASSYLFVGGETQYF,TGTGCCAGCAGTTATTTATTCGTTGGCGGGGAGACCCAGTACTTC
TRBD2,few,TRBJ2-1,TRBV2,CASSDGTTNPNEQFF,TGTGCCAGCAGCGATGGGACTACAAATCCCAATGAGCAGTTCTTC
NA,NA,TRBJ2-2,TRBV7-2,CASSLQRGASGELFF,TGTGCCAGCAGCTTACAAAGGGGCGCTTCCGGGGAGCTGTTTTTT
NA,NA,TRBJ1-2,TRBV5-1,CASSVDGNYGYTF,TGCGCCAGCAGCGTAGACGGGAACTATGGCTACACCTTC
NA,NA,TRBJ1-1,TRBV11-3,CASSLGFNTEAFF,TGTGCCAGCAGCTTAGGTTTTAACACTGAAGCTTTCTTT
NA,once,TRBJ2-7,TRBV27,CASSLWRGGPHYEQYF,TGTGCCAGCAGTTTATGGCGTGGGGGACCCCACTACGAGCAGTACTTC
TRBD2,NA,TRBJ2-7,TRBV5-1,CASSLEGLVVGYEQYF,TGCGCCAGCAGCTTGGAGGGACTAGTCGTCGGCTACGAGCAGTACTTC
TRBD2,few,TRBJ2-2,TRBV19,CASMGVAGVSGELFF,TGTGCCAGTATGGGGGTAGCGGGAGTCAGCGGGGAGCTGTTTTTT
TRBD2,NA,TRBJ2-7,TRBV10-3,CAIKREDPYEQYF,TGTGCCATAAAGCGGGAGGATCCCTACGAGCAGTACTTC
NA,NA,TRBJ2-7,TRBV29-1,CSVLAASYEQYF,TGCAGCGTTCTCGCCGCGTCCTACGAGCAGTACTTC
TRBD1,once,TRBJ1-5,TRBV19,CASSLGQGSTQPQHF,TGTGCCAGTAGTCTGGGACAGGGGTCCACTCAGCCCCAGCATTTT
TRBD2,few,TRBJ2-1,TRBV2,CASSRGLARVHEQFF,TGTGCCAGCAGTAGGGGACTAGCGAGAGTCCATGAGCAGTTCTTC
NA,NA,TRBJ1-5,TRBV5-5,CASSLATGFHQPQHF,TGTGCCAGCAGCTTGGCTACAGGGTTCCATCAGCCCCAGCATTTT